This section outlines one T cell receptor beta chain sequence together with its context. Its antigen is not known. The sample originates from a study of blood T cells in healthy people across ages. Across the whole study: Through template switching, about one barcoded beta molecule was captured per two T cells, as measured in model experiments. Study-wide points: Unsorted PBMCs ruled out conclusive naive versus antigen-experienced comparison.

The use of a sample-barcoded 5' primer and a J-beta primer mix characterized a second PCR of about 6 to 11 cycles. The authors tagged each cDNA molecule using a template-switch adaptor with 12 random nucleotides. TCRdb called the 5' RACE reads again in MiXCR, with one record for every CDR3 protein. This sample has 700,000 to 950,000 distinct CDR3 sequences, with roughly 41% found just once. Germline V lookup: CDR1 MNHEY, CDR2 SVGEGT. This CDR3 contains 13 residues. Trimming pared 5 bases from V and 7 bases from J, leaving 12 bases between. The chain joins TRBV6-2 or TRBV6-3 to TRBJ1-5; D possibly corresponds to TRBD1 (5 bases). Sequencing was performed on blood. The receptor was derived from a woman aged 55-70 years in good health. The CDR3 protein is CASSPSGSQPQHF. Here the CDR3 DNA reads TGTGCCAGCAGTCCATCAGGGTCGCAGCCCCAGCATTTT.